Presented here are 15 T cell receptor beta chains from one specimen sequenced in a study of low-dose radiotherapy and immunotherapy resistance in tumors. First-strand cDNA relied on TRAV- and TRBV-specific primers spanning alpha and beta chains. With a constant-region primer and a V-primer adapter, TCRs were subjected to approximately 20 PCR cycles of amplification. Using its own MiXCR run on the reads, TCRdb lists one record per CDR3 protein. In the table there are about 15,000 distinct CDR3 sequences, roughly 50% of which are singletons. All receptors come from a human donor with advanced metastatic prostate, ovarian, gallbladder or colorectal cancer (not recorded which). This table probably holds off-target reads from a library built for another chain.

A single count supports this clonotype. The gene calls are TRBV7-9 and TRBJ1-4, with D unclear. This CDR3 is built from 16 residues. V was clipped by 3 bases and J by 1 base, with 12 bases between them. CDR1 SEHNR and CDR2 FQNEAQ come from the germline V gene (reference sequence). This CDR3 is CASSLAAGKTNEKLFF. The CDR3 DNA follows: TGTGCCAGCAGCTTGGCGGCGGGGAAAACTAATGAAAAACTGTTTTTT.

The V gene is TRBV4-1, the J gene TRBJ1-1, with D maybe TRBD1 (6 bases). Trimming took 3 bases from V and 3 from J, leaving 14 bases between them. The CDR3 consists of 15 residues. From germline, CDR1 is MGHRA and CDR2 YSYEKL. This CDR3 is CASSQTWGADTEAFF. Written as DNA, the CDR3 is TGCGCCAGCAGCCAGACTTGGGGGGCCGACACTGAAGCTTTCTTT.

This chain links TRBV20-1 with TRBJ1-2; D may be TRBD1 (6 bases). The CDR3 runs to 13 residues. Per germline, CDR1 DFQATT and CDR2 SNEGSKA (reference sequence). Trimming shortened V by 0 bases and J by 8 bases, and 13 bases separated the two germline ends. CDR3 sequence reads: CSAREGGGGGYTF. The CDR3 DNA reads TGCAGTGCTAGAGAAGGAGGGGGTGGGGGCTACACCTTC.

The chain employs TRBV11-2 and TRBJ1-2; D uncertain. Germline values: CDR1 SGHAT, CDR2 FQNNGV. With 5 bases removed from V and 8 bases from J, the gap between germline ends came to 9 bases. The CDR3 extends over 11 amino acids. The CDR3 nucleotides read TGTGCCAGCAGCCAGTCTTTCGGCTACACCTTC. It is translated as CASSQSFGYTF.

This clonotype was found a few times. CDR3 in amino acids: CASSPGARLQETQYF. The CDR3 nucleotides read TGTGCCAGCAGCCCCGGGGCTAGATTACAAGAGACCCAGTACTTC. The V and J genes are TRBV12-3 or TRBV12-4 and TRBJ2-5; D is tentatively TRBD1 or TRBD2 (5 bases each). This CDR3 contains 15 residues. V was pared by 6 bases and J by 2 bases, with 16 bases between.

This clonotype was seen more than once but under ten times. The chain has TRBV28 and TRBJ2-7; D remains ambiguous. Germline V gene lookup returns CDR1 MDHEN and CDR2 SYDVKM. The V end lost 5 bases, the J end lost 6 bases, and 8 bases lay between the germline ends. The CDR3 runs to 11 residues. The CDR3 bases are TGTGCCAGCAGTGTGGGTCTCGAGCAGTACTTC. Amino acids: CASSVGLEQYF.

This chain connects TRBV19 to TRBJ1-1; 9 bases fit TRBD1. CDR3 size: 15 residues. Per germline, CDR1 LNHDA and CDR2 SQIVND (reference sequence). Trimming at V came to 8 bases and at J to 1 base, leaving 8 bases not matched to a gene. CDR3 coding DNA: TGTGCCAGTCTGGACAGGGGAGGCTCGAACACTGAAGCTTTCTTT. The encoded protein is CASLDRGGSNTEAFF.

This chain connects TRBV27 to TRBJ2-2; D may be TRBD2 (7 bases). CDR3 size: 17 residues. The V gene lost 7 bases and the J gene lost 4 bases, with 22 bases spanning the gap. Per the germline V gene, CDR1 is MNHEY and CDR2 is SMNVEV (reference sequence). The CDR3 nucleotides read TGTGCCAGCAACCCATCACAGGGAGGGTATCGCACCGGGGAGCTGTTTTTT. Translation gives CASNPSQGGYRTGELFF.

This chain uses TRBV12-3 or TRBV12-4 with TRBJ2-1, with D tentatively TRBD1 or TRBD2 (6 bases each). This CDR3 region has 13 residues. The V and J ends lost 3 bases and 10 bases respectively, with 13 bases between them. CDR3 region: CASSFLGAGEQFF. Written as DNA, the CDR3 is TGTGCCAGCAGTTTTCTGGGGGCGGGGGAGCAGTTCTTC.

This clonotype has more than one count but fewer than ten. CDR3 DNA: TGTGCCAGCACCTTCCAACGGGGTCAGCCCCAGCATTTT. As protein: CASTFQRGQPQHF. The rearrangement links TRBV28 to TRBJ1-5; D is ambiguous. Per germline, CDR1 MDHEN and CDR2 SYDVKM. Trimming removed 7 bases at V and 6 bases at J, with 13 bases between. The CDR3 runs 13 residues.

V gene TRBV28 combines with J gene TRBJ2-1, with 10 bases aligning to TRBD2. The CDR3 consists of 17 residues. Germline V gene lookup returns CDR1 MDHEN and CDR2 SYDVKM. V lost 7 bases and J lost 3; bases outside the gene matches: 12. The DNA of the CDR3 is TGTGCCAGCACCCCGGGACTAGCGTACACTATCTACAATGAGCAGTTCTTC. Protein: CASTPGLAYTIYNEQFF.

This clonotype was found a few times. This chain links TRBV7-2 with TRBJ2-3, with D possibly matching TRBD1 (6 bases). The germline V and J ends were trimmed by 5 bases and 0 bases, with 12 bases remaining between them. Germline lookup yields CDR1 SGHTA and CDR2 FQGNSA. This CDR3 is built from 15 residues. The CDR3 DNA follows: TGTGCCAGCAGCCCAGACAGGCCTAGCACAGATACGCAGTATTTT. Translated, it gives CASSPDRPSTDTQYF.

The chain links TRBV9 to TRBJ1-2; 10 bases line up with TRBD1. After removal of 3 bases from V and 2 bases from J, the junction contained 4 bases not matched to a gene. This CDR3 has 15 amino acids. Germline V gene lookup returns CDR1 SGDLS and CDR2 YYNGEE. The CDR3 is CASSESDRGNYGYTF. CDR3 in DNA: TGTGCCAGCAGCGAATCGGACAGGGGGAACTATGGCTACACCTTC.

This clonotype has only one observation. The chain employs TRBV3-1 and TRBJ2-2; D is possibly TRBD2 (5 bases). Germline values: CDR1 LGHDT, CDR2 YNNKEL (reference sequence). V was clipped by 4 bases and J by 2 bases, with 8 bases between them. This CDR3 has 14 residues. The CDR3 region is CASSPRDNTGELFF. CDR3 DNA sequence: TGTGCCAGCAGCCCCCGGGATAACACCGGGGAGCTGTTTTTT.

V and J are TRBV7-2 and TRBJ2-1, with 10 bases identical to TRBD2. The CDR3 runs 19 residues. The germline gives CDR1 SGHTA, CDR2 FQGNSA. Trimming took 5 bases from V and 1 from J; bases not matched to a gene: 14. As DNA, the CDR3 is TGTGCCAGCAGCCCGAGACGACTAGCGGGCCTGTCGTCCTACAATGAGCAGTTCTTC. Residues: CASSPRRLAGLSSYNEQFF.